The subject of this entry is one T cell receptor (beta chain). Its antigen is unknown. Germline V CDR1 and CDR2: DFQATT, SNEGSKA (reference sequence). The CDR3 is made up of 15 amino acids. After removal of 5 bases from V and 3 bases from J, the junction contained 7 bases not matched to a gene. This sample is drawn from a study of T cells in Graves' hyperthyroidism and ophthalmopathy. Notes on the study in general: In blood, most of the thyroid clonotypes expanded above 0.001 were also present.

TCR beta CDR3 region amplification was performed from RNA transcripts. First-round RT-PCR targeting the TCR CDR3 was performed with the HTBI primer set. TCRdb redid the calling of the multiplex PCR reads with MiXCR, one entry per CDR3 protein. The repertoire holds a few hundred thousand distinct CDR3 sequences, with 46% as singletons. Uncontrolled infection, other autoimmune disease, pregnancy or lactation led to exclusion. Sequencing used peripheral blood or thyroid tissue (not recorded which). The chain recombines TRBV20-1 with TRBJ2-3, with 11 bases aligning to TRBD2. The TCR was taken from a woman younger than 35 with Graves' hyperthyroidism. The CDR3 region is CSAYTGTSGTDTQYF. In DNA form, the CDR3 reads TGCAGTGCTTATACCGGGACTAGCGGAACAGATACGCAGTATTTT.